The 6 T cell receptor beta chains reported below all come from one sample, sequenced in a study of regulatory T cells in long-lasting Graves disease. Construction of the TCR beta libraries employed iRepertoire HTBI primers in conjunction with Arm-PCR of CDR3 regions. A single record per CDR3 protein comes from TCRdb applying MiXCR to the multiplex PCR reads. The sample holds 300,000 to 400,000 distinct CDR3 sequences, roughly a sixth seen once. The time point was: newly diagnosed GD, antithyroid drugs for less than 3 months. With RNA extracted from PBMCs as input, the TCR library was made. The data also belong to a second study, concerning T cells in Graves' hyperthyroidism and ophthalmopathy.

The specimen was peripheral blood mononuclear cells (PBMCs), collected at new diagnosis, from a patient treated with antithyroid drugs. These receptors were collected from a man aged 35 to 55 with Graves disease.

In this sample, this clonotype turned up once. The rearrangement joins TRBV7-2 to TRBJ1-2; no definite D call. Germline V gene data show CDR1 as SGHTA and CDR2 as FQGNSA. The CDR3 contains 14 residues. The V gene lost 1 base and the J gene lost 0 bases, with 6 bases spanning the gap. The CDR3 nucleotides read TGTGCCAGCAGCTTAGAGACAACTAACTATGGCTACACCTTC. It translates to CASSLETTNYGYTF. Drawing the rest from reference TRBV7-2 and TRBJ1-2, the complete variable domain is GAGVSQSPSNKVTEKGKDVELRCDPISGHTALYWYRQSLGQGLEFLIYFQGNSAPDKSGLPSDRFSAERTGGSVSTLTIQRTQQEDSAVYLCASSLETTNYGYTFGSGTRLTVV.

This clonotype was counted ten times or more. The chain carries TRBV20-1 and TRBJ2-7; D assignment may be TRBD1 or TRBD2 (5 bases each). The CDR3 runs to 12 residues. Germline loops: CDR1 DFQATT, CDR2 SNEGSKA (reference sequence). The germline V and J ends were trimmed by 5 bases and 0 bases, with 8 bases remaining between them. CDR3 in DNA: TGCAGTGCTTTGGGGACCTCCTACGAGCAGTACTTC. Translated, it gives CSALGTSYEQYF.

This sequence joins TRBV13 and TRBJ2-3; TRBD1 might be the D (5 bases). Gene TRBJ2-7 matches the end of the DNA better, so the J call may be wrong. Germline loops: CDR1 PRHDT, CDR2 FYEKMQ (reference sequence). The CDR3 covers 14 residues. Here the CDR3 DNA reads TGTGCCAGCAGAAAGATGACAGACTCCTACGAGCAGTACTTC. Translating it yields CASRKMTDSYEQYF.

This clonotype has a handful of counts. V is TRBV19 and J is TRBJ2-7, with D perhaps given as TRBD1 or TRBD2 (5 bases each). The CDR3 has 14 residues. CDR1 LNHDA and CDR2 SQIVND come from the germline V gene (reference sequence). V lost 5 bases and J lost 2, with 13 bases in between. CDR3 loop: CASSLRDGAYEQYF. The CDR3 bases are TGTGCCAGTAGTCTCCGGGACGGCGCCTACGAGCAGTACTTC. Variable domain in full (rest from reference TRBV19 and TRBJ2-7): DGGITQSPKYLFRKEGQNVTLSCEQNLNHDAMYWYRQDPGQGLRLIYYSQIVNDFQKGDIAEGYSVSREKKESFPLTVTSAQKNPTAFYLCASSLRDGAYEQYFGPGTRLTVT.

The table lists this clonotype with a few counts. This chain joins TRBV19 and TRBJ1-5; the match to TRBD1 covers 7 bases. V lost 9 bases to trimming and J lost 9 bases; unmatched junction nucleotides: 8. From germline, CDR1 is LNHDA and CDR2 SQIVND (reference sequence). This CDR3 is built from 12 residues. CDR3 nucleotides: TGTGCCAGCGGTAAGACAGGGAGGCCCCAGCATTTT. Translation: CASGKTGRPQHF.

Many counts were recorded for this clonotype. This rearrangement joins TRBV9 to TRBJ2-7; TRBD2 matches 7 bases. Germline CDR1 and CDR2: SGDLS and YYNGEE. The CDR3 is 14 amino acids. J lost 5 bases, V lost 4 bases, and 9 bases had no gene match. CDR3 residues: CASSRGEGRHEQYF. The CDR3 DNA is TGTGCCAGCAGCCGGGGGGAGGGTAGGCACGAGCAGTACTTC.